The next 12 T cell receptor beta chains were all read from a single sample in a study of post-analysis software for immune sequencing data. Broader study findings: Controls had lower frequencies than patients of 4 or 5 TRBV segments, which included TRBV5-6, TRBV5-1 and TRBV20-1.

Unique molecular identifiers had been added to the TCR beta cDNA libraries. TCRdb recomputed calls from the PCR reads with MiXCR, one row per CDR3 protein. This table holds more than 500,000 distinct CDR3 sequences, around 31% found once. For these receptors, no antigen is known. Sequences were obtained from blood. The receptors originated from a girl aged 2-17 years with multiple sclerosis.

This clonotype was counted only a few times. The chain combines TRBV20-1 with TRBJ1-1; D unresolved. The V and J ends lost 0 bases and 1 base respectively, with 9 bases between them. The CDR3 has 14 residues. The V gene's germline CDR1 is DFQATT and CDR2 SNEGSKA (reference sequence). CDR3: CSARDPTQNTEAFF. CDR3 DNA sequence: TGCAGTGCTAGAGATCCGACACAGAACACTGAAGCTTTCTTT.

The CDR3 DNA follows: TGTGCCAGCAGTTTAGGGCGGGGTACCACCGGGGAGCTGTTTTTT. This codes for CASSLGRGTTGELFF. The V and J genes are TRBV12-3 or TRBV12-4 and TRBJ2-2; TRBD2 might be the D (6 bases). This CDR3 has 15 residues. V was cut by 1 base and J by 4 bases, with 10 bases left in between.

The CDR3 nucleotides read TGCGCCAGCAGCTGGGACCCGACAGAAACCCTCCACTTT. Translating gives CASSWDPTETLHF. The V call is TRBV5-1, the J call TRBJ1-6; the D gene is possibly TRBD1 (5 bases). This CDR3 comprises 13 residues. Between the trimmed V and J ends, which lost 3 bases and 14 bases, there was a span of 15 bases. Germline CDR1 is SGHRS and CDR2 is YFSETQ.

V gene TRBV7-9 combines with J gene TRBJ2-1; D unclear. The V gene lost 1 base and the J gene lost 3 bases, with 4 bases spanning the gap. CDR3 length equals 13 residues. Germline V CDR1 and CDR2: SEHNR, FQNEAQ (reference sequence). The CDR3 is CASSLERYNEQFF. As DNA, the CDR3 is TGTGCCAGCAGCTTAGAGCGCTACAATGAGCAGTTCTTC.

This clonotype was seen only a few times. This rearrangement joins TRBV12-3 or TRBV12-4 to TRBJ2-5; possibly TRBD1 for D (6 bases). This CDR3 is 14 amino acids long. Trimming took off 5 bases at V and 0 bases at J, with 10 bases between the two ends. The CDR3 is CASSRRDNQETQYF. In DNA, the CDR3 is TGTGCCAGCAGTCGACGGGACAACCAAGAGACCCAGTACTTC.

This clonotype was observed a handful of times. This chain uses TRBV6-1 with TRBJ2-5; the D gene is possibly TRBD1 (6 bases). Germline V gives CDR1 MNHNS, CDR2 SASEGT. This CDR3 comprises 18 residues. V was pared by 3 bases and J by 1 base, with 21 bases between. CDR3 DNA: TGTGCCAGCAGTGATTTGAGGGGGATATCGCTGATCCAAGAGACCCAGTACTTC. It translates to CASSDLRGISLIQETQYF.

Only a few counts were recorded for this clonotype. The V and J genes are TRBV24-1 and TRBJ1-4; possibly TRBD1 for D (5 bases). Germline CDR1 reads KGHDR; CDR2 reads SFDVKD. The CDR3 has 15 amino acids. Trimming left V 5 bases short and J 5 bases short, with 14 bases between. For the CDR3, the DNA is TGTGCCACCAGTGGGGCCAGGGACTTCAATGAAAAACTGTTTTTT. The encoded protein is CATSGARDFNEKLFF.

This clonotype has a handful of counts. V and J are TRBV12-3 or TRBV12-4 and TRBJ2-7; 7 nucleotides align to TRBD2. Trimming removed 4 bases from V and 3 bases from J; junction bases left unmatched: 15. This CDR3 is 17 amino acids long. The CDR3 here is CASSSDRRAGVVYEQYF. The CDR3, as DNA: TGTGCCAGCAGTTCCGACCGGCGGGCGGGGGTAGTCTACGAGCAGTACTTC.

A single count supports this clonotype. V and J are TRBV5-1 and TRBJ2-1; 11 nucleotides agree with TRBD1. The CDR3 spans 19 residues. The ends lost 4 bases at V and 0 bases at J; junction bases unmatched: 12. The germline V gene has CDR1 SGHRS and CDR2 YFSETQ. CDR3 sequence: CASSIWTGGFGSSYNEQFF. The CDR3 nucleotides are TGCGCCAGCAGCATCTGGACAGGGGGCTTTGGAAGCTCCTACAATGAGCAGTTCTTC.

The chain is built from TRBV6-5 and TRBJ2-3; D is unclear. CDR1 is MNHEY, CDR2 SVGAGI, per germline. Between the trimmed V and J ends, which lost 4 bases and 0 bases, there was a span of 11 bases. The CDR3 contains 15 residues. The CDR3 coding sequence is TGTGCCAGCAGTTTTGGGCAGTCTAGCACAGATACGCAGTATTTT. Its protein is CASSFGQSSTDTQYF.

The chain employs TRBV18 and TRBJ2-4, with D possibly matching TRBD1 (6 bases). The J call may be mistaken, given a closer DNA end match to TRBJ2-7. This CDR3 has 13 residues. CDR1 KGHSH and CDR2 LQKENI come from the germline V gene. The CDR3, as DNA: TGTGCCAGCTCACCATCCCCGACAGGCGAGCAGTACTTC. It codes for CASSPSPTGEQYF.

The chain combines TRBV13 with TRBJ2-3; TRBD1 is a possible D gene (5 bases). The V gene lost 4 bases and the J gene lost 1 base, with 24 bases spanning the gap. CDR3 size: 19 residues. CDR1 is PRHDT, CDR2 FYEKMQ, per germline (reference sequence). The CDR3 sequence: CASSYPGDPKGDGTDTQYF. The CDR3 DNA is TGTGCCAGCAGCTACCCCGGCGATCCGAAAGGGGATGGCACAGATACGCAGTATTTT.